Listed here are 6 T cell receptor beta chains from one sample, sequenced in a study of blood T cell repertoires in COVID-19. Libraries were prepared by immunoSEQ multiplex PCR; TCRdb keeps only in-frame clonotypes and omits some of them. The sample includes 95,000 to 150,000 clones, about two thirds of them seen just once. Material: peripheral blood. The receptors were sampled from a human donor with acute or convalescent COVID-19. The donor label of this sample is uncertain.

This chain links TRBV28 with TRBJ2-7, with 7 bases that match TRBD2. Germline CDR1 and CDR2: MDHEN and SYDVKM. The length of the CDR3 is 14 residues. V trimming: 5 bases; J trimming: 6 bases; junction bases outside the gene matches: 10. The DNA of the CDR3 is TGTGCCAGCAGTACCCGGGCGGGGGTGGCCGAGCAGTACTTC. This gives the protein CASSTRAGVAEQYF.

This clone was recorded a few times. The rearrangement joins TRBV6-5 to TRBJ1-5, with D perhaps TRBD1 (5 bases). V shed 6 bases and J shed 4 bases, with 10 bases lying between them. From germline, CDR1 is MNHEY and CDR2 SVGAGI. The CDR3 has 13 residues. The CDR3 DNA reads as TGTGCCAGCAGCCAGCAGGGAAATCAGCCCCAGCATTTT. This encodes CASSQQGNQPQHF.

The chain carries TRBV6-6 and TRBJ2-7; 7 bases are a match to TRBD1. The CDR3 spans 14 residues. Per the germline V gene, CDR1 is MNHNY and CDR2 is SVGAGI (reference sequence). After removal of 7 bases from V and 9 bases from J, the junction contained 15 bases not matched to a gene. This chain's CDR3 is CASTKGQQGIRQYF. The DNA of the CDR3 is TGTGCCAGCACCAAGGGACAGCAGGGGATCCGGCAGTACTTC.

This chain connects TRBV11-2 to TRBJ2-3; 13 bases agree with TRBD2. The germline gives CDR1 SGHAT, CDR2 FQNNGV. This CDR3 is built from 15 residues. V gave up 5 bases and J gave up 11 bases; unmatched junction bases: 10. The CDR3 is CASSHGLAGAVRQYF. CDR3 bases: TGTGCCAGCAGCCATGGACTAGCGGGGGCCGTTAGGCAGTATTTT. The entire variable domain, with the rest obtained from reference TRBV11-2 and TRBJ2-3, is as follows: EAGVAQSPRYKIIEKRQSVAFWCNPISGHATLYWYQQILGQGPKLLIQFQNNGVVDDSQLPKDRFSAERLKGVDSTLKIQPAKLEDSAVYLCASSHGLAGAVRQYFGPGTRLTVL.

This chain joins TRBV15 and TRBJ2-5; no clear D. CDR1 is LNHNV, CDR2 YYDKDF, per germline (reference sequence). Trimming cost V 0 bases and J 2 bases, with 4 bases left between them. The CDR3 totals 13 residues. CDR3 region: CATSRDRQETQYF. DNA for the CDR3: TGTGCCACCAGCAGAGACAGGCAAGAGACCCAGTACTTC.

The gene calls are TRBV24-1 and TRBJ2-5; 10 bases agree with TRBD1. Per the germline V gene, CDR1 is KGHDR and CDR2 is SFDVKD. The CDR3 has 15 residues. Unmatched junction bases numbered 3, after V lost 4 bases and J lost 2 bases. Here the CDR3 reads CATSDRTGGQETQYF. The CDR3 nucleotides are TGTGCCACCAGTGACCGGACAGGGGGGCAAGAGACCCAGTACTTC.